Below, one TCR beta chain is given with its context. Its target is not known. This specimen belongs to a study of T-cell memory formation after mild COVID-19. General study results and limits: That cross-reactive memory joined was suggested by some responding clones appearing in pre-infection memory.

Libraries for TCRalpha and TCRbeta carried sample barcodes and unique molecular identifiers via 5'RACE. TCRdb re-derived calls from the 5' RACE reads in MiXCR, one entry per CDR3 protein. The profile shows about 82,000 distinct CDR3 sequences, approximately 13% of them singletons. This CDR3 contains 15 residues. The V and J ends lost 5 bases and 3 bases, in that order; junction bases with no gene match: 6. The chain has TRBV12-3 or TRBV12-4 and TRBJ1-2; 10 bases fit TRBD1. The clonotype comes from an adult woman who had mild COVID-19 (a few samples of this study predate the infection). Cell type and time point are not known. The sequenced material came from PBMCs or a T cell subset sorted from them (not recorded which). Here the CDR3 DNA reads TGTGCCAGCAGTAACTCCGGACAGGGGGACTATGGCTACACCTTC. This codes for CASSNSGQGDYGYTF.